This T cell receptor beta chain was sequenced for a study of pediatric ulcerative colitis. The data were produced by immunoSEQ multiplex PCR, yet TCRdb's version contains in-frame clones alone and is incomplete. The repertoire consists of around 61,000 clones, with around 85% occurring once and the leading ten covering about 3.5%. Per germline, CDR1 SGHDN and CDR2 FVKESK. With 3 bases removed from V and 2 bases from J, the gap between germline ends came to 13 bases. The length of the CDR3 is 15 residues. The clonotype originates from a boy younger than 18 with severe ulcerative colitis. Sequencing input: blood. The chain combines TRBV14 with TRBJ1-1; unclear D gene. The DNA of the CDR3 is TGTGCCAGCAGCCACCTTACAGAGGTCAACACTGAAGCTTTCTTT. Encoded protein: CASSHLTEVNTEAFF.